The 31 T cell receptor beta chains reported below all come from one sample, sequenced in a study of blood T cell repertoires in COVID-19 (dated by TCRdb to about 2020). Library preparation used the immunoSEQ multiplex PCR assay. TCRdb obtained this table from immuneACCESS and retained in-frame rearrangements with V and J assigned. These tables miss some clones; where compared with another copy, unresolved V genes account for less than half of the shortfall, and the remainder is unexplained. The sample includes 30,000 or so clones, with 90% to 95% observed a single time. The ten top clones hold roughly 9.5% of the sample. The sample was peripheral blood. These receptors were collected from a human donor with active COVID-19. The donor label of this sample is uncertain.

This chain uses TRBV6-5 with TRBJ2-5; a weak D match, TRBD1 (5 bases). V lost 7 bases to trimming and J lost 1 base, with 10 bases between them. The CDR3 runs to 13 residues. CDR1 and CDR2 (germline): MNHEY, SVGAGI. CDR3 amino acids: CASTPTVQETQYF. Here the CDR3 DNA reads TGTGCCAGCACCCCGACAGTCCAAGAGACCCAGTACTTC.

The chain uses TRBV6-4 and TRBJ2-7; TRBD1 might be the D (6 bases). The germline V gene has CDR1 MRHNA and CDR2 SNTAGT. The CDR3 covers 14 residues. V lost 9 bases and J 0 bases, leaving 15 bases between the germline ends. CDR3 nucleotides: TGTGCCAGAAGCCCGGACAGCCGCTCCTACGAGCAGTACTTC. This gives the protein CARSPDSRSYEQYF.

This chain connects TRBV25-1 to TRBJ2-7, with 8 bases identical to TRBD2. With 5 bases clipped from V and 2 bases from J, the junction kept 8 bases outside the gene matches. Germline assignment: CDR1 MGHDK and CDR2 SYGVNS. There are 15 residues in the CDR3. CDR3 residues: CASSLTSGPAYEQYF. In DNA form, the CDR3 reads TGTGCCAGCAGTCTTACTAGCGGTCCCGCCTACGAGCAGTACTTC.

This chain connects TRBV30 to TRBJ1-1; TRBD1 matches 9 bases. After removal of 2 bases from V and 4 bases from J, the junction contained 8 bases not matched to a gene. The CDR3 contains 15 residues. CDR1 and CDR2 from the germline V gene are GTSNPN and SVGIG (reference sequence). CDR3 sequence reads: CAWSSMTGGSTEAFF. CDR3 in DNA: TGTGCCTGGAGTTCTATGACAGGGGGGAGCACTGAAGCTTTCTTT. The variable domain in full, with the rest retrieved from reference TRBV30 and TRBJ1-1, is SQTIHQWPATLVQPVGSPLSLECTVEGTSNPNLYWYRQAAGRGLQLLFYSVGIGQISSEVPQNLSASRPQDRQFILSSKKLLLSDSGFYLCAWSSMTGGSTEAFFGQGTRLTVV.

The rearrangement uses TRBV5-4 and TRBJ1-3; 7 bases are shared with TRBD1. The V gene end was trimmed by 0 bases and the J gene end by 5 bases; junction bases not matched to a gene: 2. The CDR3 consists of 14 residues. Per the germline V gene, CDR1 is SGHNT and CDR2 is YYREEE (reference sequence). The CDR3 DNA sequence: TGTGCCAGCAGCTTGGGACAGGGCAGAAACACCATATATTTT. It encodes CASSLGQGRNTIYF.

The chain links TRBV9 to TRBJ2-5; D is unresolved. This CDR3 spans 15 amino acids. Trimming shortened V by 4 bases and J by 5 bases, and 18 bases separated the two germline ends. Germline values: CDR1 SGDLS, CDR2 YYNGEE. The CDR3 nucleotides are TGTGCCAGCAGCTCCCTCCCGATGAGTTCGGAGACCCAGTACTTC. Amino acids: CASSSLPMSSETQYF.

The genes are TRBV5-6 and TRBJ2-5; maybe TRBD2 (5 bases). Looked up from germline, CDR1 is SGHDT and CDR2 is YYEEEE. The CDR3 runs to 13 residues. Deletions cut 7 bases from V and 5 bases from J, with 15 bases between. In DNA form, the CDR3 reads TGTGCCAGCGGTAGGCCTCGAGGGGAGACCCAGTACTTC. This encodes CASGRPRGETQYF. The whole variable domain, filled in from reference TRBV5-6 and TRBJ2-5, reads DAGVTQSPTHLIKTRGQQVTLRCSPKSGHDTVSWYQQALGQGPQFIFQYYEEEERQRGNFPDRFSGHQFPNYSSELNVNALLLGDSALYLCASGRPRGETQYFGPGTRLLVL.

The chain employs TRBV30 and TRBJ2-5; D remains ambiguous. Germline assignment: CDR1 GTSNPN and CDR2 SVGIG (reference sequence). This CDR3 has 13 residues. V was clipped by 0 bases and J by 1 base, with 6 bases between them. CDR3 in DNA: TGTGCCTGGAGTGTAGCGCTCCAAGAGACCCAGTACTTC. As protein: CAWSVALQETQYF.

The J gene is TRBJ1-2, the V gene TRBV29-1; D perhaps matches TRBD1 (5 bases). CDR3 length: 12 residues. Trimming took 7 bases from V and 4 from J, leaving 13 bases between them. CDR1 and CDR2 (germline): SQVTM, ANQGSEA. The CDR3 bases are TGCAGCGCCCTGGGGGGTACCTATGGCTACACCTTC. This sequence encodes CSALGGTYGYTF.

CDR3 nucleotide sequence: TGCGCCAGCAGCTTGGGGCTAGCGGAAAGCACAGATACGCAGTATTTT. Its translation: CASSLGLAESTDTQYF. The J gene is TRBJ2-3, the V gene TRBV5-1; TRBD2 agrees at 7 bases. CDR1 is SGHRS and CDR2 is YFSETQ in the germline V gene. The CDR3 extends over 16 amino acids. The V and J ends lost 0 bases and 0 bases, in that order; junction bases with no gene match: 4. The variable domain in full, with the rest retrieved from reference TRBV5-1 and TRBJ2-3, is KAGVTQTPRYLIKTRGQQVTLSCSPISGHRSVSWYQQTPGQGLQFLFEYFSETQRNKGNFPGRFSGRQFSNSRSEMNVSTLELGDSALYLCASSLGLAESTDTQYFGPGTRLTVL.

The chain uses TRBV5-5 and TRBJ1-1; D is uncertain. The CDR3 spans 13 residues. Trimming stripped 2 bases from V and 3 bases from J, with 8 bases between. CDR1 is SGHKS, CDR2 YYEKEE, per germline (reference sequence). The CDR3 DNA sequence: TGTGCCAGCAGCTTTACAGAATACACTGAAGCTTTCTTT. Protein: CASSFTEYTEAFF.

The rearrangement links TRBV3-1 (or the pseudogene TRBV3-2) to TRBJ1-1; perhaps TRBD1 as D (5 bases). Trimming removed 6 bases at V and 1 base at J, with 9 bases between. CDR1 LGHDT and CDR2 YNNKEL come from the germline V gene (reference sequence). There are 13 residues in the CDR3. The CDR3 is CASSPTGNTEAFF. The CDR3 nucleotides read TGTGCCAGCAGTCCCACAGGGAACACTGAAGCTTTCTTT.

The V gene is TRBV13, the J gene TRBJ1-2, with 11 bases aligning to TRBD1. Germline CDR1 and CDR2: PRHDT and FYEKMQ (reference sequence). The CDR3 extends over 16 amino acids. V lost 5 bases and J lost 4; bases outside the gene matches: 9. The CDR3, as DNA: TGTGCCAGCAGCAACCCGGGACAGGGGGTTTCCTATGGCTACACCTTC. Translated: CASSNPGQGVSYGYTF.

The chain is built from TRBV11-2 and TRBJ2-3; 8 nucleotides agree with TRBD2. Germline CDR1 is SGHAT and CDR2 is FQNNGV. The junction had 10 bases not matched to a gene; V was cut back by 5 bases and J by 6 bases. This CDR3 is built from 15 residues. The CDR3, as DNA: TGTGCCAGCAGCCCCTCTGCGGGGGGATGGGATACGCAGTATTTT. This translates into CASSPSAGGWDTQYF.

The V and J genes are TRBV7-2 and TRBJ1-2; no clear D gene. The germline V gene encodes CDR1 SGHTA and CDR2 FQGNSA. The CDR3 loop spans 16 amino acids. V was pared by 1 base and J by 1 base, with 13 bases between. DNA for the CDR3: TGTGCCAGCAGCTTAGGCAGACCCGGGAGTAACTATGGCTACACCTTC. Translating it yields CASSLGRPGSNYGYTF. Full variable domain (outside the CDR3, taken from reference TRBV7-2 and TRBJ1-2): GAGVSQSPSNKVTEKGKDVELRCDPISGHTALYWYRQSLGQGLEFLIYFQGNSAPDKSGLPSDRFSAERTGGSVSTLTIQRTQQEDSAVYLCASSLGRPGSNYGYTFGSGTRLTVV.

The chain carries TRBV9 and TRBJ2-1; 7 nucleotides agree with TRBD1. The V gene's germline CDR1 is SGDLS and CDR2 YYNGEE. The CDR3 runs 13 residues. V shed 6 bases and J 7 bases; nucleotides not matched to a gene: 7. CDR3 sequence reads: CASNQGVGNEQFF. CDR3 DNA: TGTGCCAGCAATCAGGGGGTAGGAAATGAGCAGTTCTTC.

The CDR3 sequence is CSARTSYGYTF. The CDR3 DNA is TGCAGTGCTAGAACTAGCTATGGCTACACCTTC. V is TRBV20-1 and J is TRBJ1-2; D not resolved. V lost 2 bases, J lost 4 bases, and 5 bases lay in between. The V gene's germline CDR1 is DFQATT and CDR2 SNEGSKA (reference sequence). The CDR3 is made up of 11 amino acids.

This chain links TRBV11-2 with TRBJ2-7; a weak D match, TRBD1 (6 bases). This CDR3 has 14 amino acids. Per the germline V gene, CDR1 is SGHAT and CDR2 is FQNNGV. V shed 6 bases and J shed 3 bases, with 15 bases lying between them. CDR3 sequence reads: CASSSLDRRYEQYF. CDR3 nucleotide sequence: TGTGCCAGCAGTTCATTGGACAGACGCTACGAGCAGTACTTC.

This chain uses TRBV5-1 with TRBJ2-3; D is perhaps TRBD2 (7 bases). The germline V gene has CDR1 SGHRS and CDR2 YFSETQ. Trimming pared 4 bases from V and 1 base from J, leaving 13 bases between. The CDR3 runs 15 residues. The CDR3 DNA reads TGCGCCAGCAGCCCGGGGGCGGGGGGCACAGATACGCAGTATTTT. Translation: CASSPGAGGTDTQYF. Combining the CDR3 with reference TRBV5-1 and TRBJ2-3 gives the whole variable domain KAGVTQTPRYLIKTRGQQVTLSCSPISGHRSVSWYQQTPGQGLQFLFEYFSETQRNKGNFPGRFSGRQFSNSRSEMNVSTLELGDSALYLCASSPGAGGTDTQYFGPGTRLTVL.

The V and J genes are TRBV12-5 and TRBJ2-1; 9 bases are a match to TRBD1. CDR3 length: 21 amino acids. Germline values: CDR1 LGHNT, CDR2 FRNRAP. V lost 4 bases and J lost 2; bases outside the gene matches: 21. The CDR3 protein is CASGSLLPPVTGTGPYNEQFF. CDR3 coding DNA: TGTGCTAGTGGTTCGCTTCTGCCTCCTGTTACCGGGACAGGGCCCTACAATGAGCAGTTCTTC. The full variable domain, completed using reference TRBV12-5 and TRBJ2-1, is DARVTQTPRHKVTEMGQEVTMRCQPILGHNTVFWYRQTMMQGLELLAYFRNRAPLDDSGMPKDRFSAEMPDATLATLKIQPSEPRDSAVYFCASGSLLPPVTGTGPYNEQFFGPGTRLTVL.

This clone has more than one count but fewer than ten. This sequence joins TRBV9 and TRBJ2-3; a weak D match, TRBD1 (6 bases). In germline, CDR1 is SGDLS, CDR2 YYNGEE. This CDR3 is 15 amino acids long. V was cut by 0 bases and J by 2 bases, with 10 bases left in between. CDR3 protein: CASSVVDRYTDTQYF. The DNA of the CDR3 is TGTGCCAGCAGCGTAGTTGACAGGTACACAGATACGCAGTATTTT.

The rearrangement links TRBV9 to TRBJ2-2; 9 bases map to TRBD1. The CDR3 totals 17 residues. V dropped 0 bases and J dropped 9; count of bases not matched to a gene: 12. Germline V gives CDR1 SGDLS, CDR2 YYNGEE. CDR3 sequence reads: CASSVEGTGLPFRELFF. The CDR3 region has the DNA TGTGCCAGCAGCGTAGAGGGGACAGGGCTCCCATTCCGGGAGCTGTTTTTT.

The DNA of the CDR3 is TGTGCCAGCTGCGATCGGGGGGAACACACAGATACGCAGTATTTT. Its protein is CASCDRGEHTDTQYF. This chain joins TRBV27 and TRBJ2-3; 7 nucleotides match TRBD2. The germline CDR1 and CDR2 sequences are MNHEY and SMNVEV (reference sequence). There are 15 residues in the CDR3. With V trimmed by 8 bases and J by 2 bases, 10 bases remained unmatched.

This clone showed up just a few times. The genes are TRBV9 and TRBJ2-3, with D possibly matching TRBD2 (6 bases). With 4 bases removed from V and 0 bases from J, the gap between germline ends came to 18 bases. Looked up from germline, CDR1 is SGDLS and CDR2 is YYNGEE. The CDR3 is 17 amino acids. CDR3 sequence reads: CASSPPGTYTSTDTQYF. For the CDR3, the DNA is TGTGCCAGCAGCCCACCCGGGACTTACACTAGCACAGATACGCAGTATTTT.

The chain joins TRBV4-2 to TRBJ2-5, with 8 bases fitting TRBD2. This CDR3 has 16 residues. The germline CDR1 and CDR2 sequences are LGHNA and YNFKEQ. J lost 0 bases, V lost 4 bases, and 7 bases had no gene match. The CDR3 here is CASSPVIAGYQETQYF. DNA for the CDR3: TGTGCCAGCAGCCCCGTTATAGCGGGGTACCAAGAGACCCAGTACTTC.

The chain joins TRBV13 to TRBJ2-5; 10 bases align to TRBD2. J lost 4 bases, V lost 1 base, and 6 bases had no gene match. The CDR3 is 16 residues long. The germline gives CDR1 PRHDT, CDR2 FYEKMQ (reference sequence). CDR3 DNA: TGTGCCAGCAGCTTAGTAACTAGCGGGGACCTAGAGACCCAGTACTTC. Amino acids: CASSLVTSGDLETQYF.

This clone was counted only a few times. The chain combines TRBV4-2 with TRBJ2-7; 8 bases fit TRBD2. Germline loops: CDR1 LGHNA, CDR2 YNFKEQ. Unmatched junction bases numbered 9, after V lost 8 bases and J lost 3 bases. CDR3 length: 14 amino acids. The CDR3 sequence: CASSFGAGVYEQYF. DNA of the CDR3: TGTGCCAGCTCTTTTGGAGCGGGGGTCTACGAGCAGTACTTC.

V is TRBV7-2 and J is TRBJ2-5; 10 positions agree with TRBD2. This CDR3 region has 18 residues. Germline V gene sequence: CDR1 SGHTA, CDR2 FQGNSA. V dropped 2 bases and J dropped 5; count of bases not matched to a gene: 14. CDR3 coding DNA: TGTGCCAGCAGCTTAACCCCCCACGGTAGCGGGGGGCAGGAGACCCAGTACTTC. Protein: CASSLTPHGSGGQETQYF.

V and J are TRBV25-1 and TRBJ1-3; the match to TRBD1 covers 7 bases. The CDR3 totals 15 residues. CDR1 is MGHDK, CDR2 SYGVNS, per germline. After removal of 8 bases from V and 0 bases from J, the junction contained 7 bases not matched to a gene. The DNA of the CDR3 is TGTGCCAGCGGGCCGGGACAGTACTCTGGAAACACCATATATTTT. Residues: CASGPGQYSGNTIYF.

This chain's CDR3 is CASSYLAGIYEQYF. CDR3 in DNA: TGTGCCAGCAGTTACTTAGCGGGTATCTACGAGCAGTACTTC. V and J are TRBV27 and TRBJ2-7; TRBD2 aligns across 7 bases. From germline, CDR1 is MNHEY and CDR2 SMNVEV (reference sequence). J gave up 3 bases and V 4 bases, and 6 bases lay outside the gene matches. The CDR3 is 14 residues long.

The V gene is TRBV30, the J gene TRBJ1-5, with D possibly matching TRBD1 (6 bases). Germline V gene data show CDR1 as GTSNPN and CDR2 as SVGIG (reference sequence). The CDR3 covers 15 residues. The V and J ends lost 0 bases and 5 bases respectively, with 14 bases between them. CDR3 nucleotide sequence: TGTGCCTGGAGTGTACTCAGGGGTAGAGATCAGCCCCAGCATTTT. It encodes CAWSVLRGRDQPQHF.